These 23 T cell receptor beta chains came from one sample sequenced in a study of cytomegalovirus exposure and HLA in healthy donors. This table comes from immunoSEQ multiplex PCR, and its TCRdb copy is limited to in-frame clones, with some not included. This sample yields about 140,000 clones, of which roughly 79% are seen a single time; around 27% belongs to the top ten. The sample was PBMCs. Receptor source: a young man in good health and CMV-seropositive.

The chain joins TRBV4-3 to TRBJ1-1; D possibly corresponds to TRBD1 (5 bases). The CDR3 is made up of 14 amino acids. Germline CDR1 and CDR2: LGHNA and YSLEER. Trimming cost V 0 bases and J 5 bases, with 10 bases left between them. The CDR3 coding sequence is TGCGCCAGCAGCCAAGATCCGGGGGAAACTGAAGCTTTCTTT. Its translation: CASSQDPGETEAFF.

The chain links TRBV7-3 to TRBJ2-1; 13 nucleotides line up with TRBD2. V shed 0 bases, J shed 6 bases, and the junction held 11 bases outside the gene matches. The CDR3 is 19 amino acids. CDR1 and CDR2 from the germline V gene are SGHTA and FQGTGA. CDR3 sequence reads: CASSLTGTSGAQRLNEQFF. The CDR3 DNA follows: TGTGCCAGCAGCTTAACTGGGACTAGCGGGGCCCAGCGTCTCAATGAGCAGTTCTTC.

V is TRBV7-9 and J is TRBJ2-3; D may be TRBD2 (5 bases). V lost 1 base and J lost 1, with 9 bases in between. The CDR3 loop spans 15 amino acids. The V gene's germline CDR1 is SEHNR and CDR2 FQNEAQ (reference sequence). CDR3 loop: CASSLDGGRTDTQYF. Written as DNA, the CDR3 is TGTGCCAGCAGCTTAGATGGCGGGCGCACAGATACGCAGTATTTT. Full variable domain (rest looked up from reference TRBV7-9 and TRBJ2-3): DTGVSQNPRHKITKRGQNVTFRCDPISEHNRLYWYRQTLGQGPEFLTYFQNEAQLEKSRLLSDRFSAERPKGSFSTLEIQRTEQGDSAMYLCASSLDGGRTDTQYFGPGTRLTVL.

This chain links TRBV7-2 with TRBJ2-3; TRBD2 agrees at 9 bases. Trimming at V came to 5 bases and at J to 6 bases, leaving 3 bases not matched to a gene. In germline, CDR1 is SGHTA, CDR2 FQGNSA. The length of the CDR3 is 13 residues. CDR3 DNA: TGTGCCAGCAGCCTGAGCGGGGGGGATACGCAGTATTTT. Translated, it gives CASSLSGGDTQYF. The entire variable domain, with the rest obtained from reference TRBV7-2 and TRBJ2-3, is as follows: GAGVSQSPSNKVTEKGKDVELRCDPISGHTALYWYRQSLGQGLEFLIYFQGNSAPDKSGLPSDRFSAERTGGSVSTLTIQRTQQEDSAVYLCASSLSGGDTQYFGPGTRLTVL.

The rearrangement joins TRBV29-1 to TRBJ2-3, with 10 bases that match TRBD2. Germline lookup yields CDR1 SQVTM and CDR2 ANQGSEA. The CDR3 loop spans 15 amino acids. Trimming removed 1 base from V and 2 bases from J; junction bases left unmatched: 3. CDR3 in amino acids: CSVEGGLAFTDTQYF. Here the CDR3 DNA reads TGCAGCGTTGAAGGGGGACTAGCGTTCACAGATACGCAGTATTTT.

The CDR3 here is CASSLVPSGGFEQFF. The CDR3 DNA follows: TGTGCCAGCAGCTTAGTTCCTAGCGGGGGATTTGAGCAGTTCTTC. This chain links TRBV7-3 with TRBJ2-1, with 10 bases lining up with TRBD2. The trim removed 2 bases at V and 9 bases at J, leaving 7 bases unmatched. The CDR3 spans 15 residues. Germline V lookup: CDR1 SGHTA, CDR2 FQGTGA.

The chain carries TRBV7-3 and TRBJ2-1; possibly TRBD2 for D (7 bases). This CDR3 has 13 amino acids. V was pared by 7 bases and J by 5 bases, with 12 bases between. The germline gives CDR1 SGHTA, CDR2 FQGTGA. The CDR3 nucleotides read TGTGCCAGCACCAGAGGGGGGGACAATGAGCAGTTCTTC. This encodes CASTRGGDNEQFF.

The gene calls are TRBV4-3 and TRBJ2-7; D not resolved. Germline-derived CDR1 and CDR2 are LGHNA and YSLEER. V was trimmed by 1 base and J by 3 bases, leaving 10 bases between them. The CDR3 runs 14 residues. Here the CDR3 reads CASSQVITLYEQYF. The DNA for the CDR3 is TGCGCCAGCAGCCAAGTCATCACTCTCTACGAGCAGTACTTC.

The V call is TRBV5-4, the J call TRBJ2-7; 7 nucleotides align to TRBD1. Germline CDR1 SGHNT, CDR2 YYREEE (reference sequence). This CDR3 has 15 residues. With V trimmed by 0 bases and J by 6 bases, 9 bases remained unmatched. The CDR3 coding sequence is TGTGCCAGCAGCTTGGTTCAGAGGGGGCACAGCGAGCAGTACTTC. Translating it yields CASSLVQRGHSEQYF. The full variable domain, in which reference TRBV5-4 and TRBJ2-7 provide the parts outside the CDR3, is ETGVTQSPTHLIKTRGQQVTLRCSSQSGHNTVSWYQQALGQGPQFIFQYYREEENGRGNFPPRFSGLQFPNYSSELNVNALELDDSALYLCASSLVQRGHSEQYFGPGTRLTVT.

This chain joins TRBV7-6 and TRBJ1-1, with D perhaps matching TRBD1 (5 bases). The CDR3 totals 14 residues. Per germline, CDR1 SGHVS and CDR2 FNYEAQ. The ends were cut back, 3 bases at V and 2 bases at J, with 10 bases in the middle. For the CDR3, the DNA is TGTGCCAGCAGCTTGACAGTAAGAAACACTGAAGCTTTCTTT. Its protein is CASSLTVRNTEAFF.

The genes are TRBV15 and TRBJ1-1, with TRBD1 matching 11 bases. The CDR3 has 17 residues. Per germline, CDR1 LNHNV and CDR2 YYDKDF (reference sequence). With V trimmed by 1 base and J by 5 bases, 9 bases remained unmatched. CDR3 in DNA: TGTGCCACCAGCAGAGTGAGGACAGGGGGCGCGCGGACTGAAGCTTTCTTT. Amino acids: CATSRVRTGGARTEAFF.

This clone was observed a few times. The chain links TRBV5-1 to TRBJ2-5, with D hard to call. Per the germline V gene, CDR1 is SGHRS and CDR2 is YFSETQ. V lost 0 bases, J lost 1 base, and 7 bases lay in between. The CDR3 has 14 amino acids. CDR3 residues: CASSLGLLQETQYF. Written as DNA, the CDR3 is TGCGCCAGCAGCTTGGGACTGCTCCAAGAGACCCAGTACTTC.

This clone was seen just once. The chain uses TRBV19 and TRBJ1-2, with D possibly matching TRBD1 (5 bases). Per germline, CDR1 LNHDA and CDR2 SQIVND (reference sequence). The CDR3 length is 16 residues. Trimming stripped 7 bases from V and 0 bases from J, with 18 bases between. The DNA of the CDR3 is TGTGCCAGTATGGGGGGGATGGGATCCCCTAACTATGGCTACACCTTC. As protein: CASMGGMGSPNYGYTF.

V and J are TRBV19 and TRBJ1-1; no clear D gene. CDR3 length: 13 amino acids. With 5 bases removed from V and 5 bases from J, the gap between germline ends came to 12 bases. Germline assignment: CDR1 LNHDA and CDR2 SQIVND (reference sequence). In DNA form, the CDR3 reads TGTGCCAGTAGTGCTATGGTGGTAACTGAAGCTTTCTTT. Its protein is CASSAMVVTEAFF.

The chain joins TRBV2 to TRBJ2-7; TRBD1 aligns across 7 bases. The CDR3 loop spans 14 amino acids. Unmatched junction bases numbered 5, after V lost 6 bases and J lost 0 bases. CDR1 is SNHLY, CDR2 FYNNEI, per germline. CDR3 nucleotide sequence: TGTGCCAGCAGGGACAGGCGAAGCTCCTACGAGCAGTACTTC. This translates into CASRDRRSSYEQYF.

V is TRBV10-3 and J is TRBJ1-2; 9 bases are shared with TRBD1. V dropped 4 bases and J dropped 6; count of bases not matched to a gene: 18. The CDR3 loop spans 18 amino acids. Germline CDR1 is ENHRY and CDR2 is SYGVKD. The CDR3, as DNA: TGTGCCATCAGTGGACGGATGGACAGGGGAAGGGGTAATAATGGCTACACCTTC. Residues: CAISGRMDRGRGNNGYTF.

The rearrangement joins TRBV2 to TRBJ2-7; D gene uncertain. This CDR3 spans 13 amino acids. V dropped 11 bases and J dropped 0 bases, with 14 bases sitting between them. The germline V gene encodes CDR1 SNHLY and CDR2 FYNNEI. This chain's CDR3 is CAGQFPGSYEQYF. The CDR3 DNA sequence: TGTGCCGGCCAATTTCCGGGCTCCTACGAGCAGTACTTC.

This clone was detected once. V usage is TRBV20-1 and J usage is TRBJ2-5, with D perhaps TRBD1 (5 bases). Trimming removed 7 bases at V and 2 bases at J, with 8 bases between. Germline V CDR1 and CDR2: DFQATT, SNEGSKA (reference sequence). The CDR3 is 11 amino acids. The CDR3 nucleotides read TGCAGTGTACGGACACAAGAGACCCAGTACTTC. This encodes CSVRTQETQYF.

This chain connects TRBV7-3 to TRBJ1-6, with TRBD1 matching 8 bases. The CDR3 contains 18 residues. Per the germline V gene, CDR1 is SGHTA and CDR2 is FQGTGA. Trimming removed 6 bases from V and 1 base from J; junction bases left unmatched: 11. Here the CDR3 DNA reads TGTGCCAGCAGGAAGGACAGGGTTGTAGGGTCCTATAATTCACCCCTCCACTTT. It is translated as CASRKDRVVGSYNSPLHF.

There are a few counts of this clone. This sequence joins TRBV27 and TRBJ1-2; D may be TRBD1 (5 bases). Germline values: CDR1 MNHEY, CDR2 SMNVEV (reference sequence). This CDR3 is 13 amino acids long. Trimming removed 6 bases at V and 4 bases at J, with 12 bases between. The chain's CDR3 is CASRATAGYGYTF. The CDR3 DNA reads TGTGCCAGCAGGGCGACAGCTGGCTATGGCTACACCTTC.

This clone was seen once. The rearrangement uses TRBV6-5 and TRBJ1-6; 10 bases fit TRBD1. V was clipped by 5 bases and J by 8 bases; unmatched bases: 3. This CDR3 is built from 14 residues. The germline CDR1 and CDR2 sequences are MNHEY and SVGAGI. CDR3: CASSDGTGDSPLHF. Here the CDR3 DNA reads TGTGCCAGCAGTGACGGGACAGGGGATTCACCCCTCCACTTT.

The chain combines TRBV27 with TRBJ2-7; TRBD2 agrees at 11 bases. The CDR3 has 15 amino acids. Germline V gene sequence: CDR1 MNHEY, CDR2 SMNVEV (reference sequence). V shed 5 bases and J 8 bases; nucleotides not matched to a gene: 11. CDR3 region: CASSPGTSGGEKQYF. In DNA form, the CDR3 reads TGTGCCAGCAGTCCCGGGACTAGCGGAGGGGAAAAGCAGTACTTC.

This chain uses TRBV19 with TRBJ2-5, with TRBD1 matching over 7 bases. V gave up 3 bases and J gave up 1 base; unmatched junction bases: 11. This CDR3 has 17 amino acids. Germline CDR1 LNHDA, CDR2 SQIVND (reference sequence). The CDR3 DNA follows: TGTGCCAGTAGTATCAGACCAAACAGGGGACCCCAAGAGACCCAGTACTTC. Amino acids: CASSIRPNRGPQETQYF.